The entry that follows covers one T cell receptor (beta chain) sequence. Its antigen specificity is not known. No qualities accompany the bases; no much larger clone lies one base away. The data stem from a study of blood T cell repertoires in COVID-19 (TCRdb year 2020). Notes on the research overall: The collaborator samples originated in the United States, Italy and Spain and spanned the acute and convalescent phases of COVID-19. The material from the prospective study consisted of cDNA or gDNA derived from T cells, B-cell-depleted T cells, or PBMCs. Subjects who had been exposed to COVID-19, were actively infected with it, or had recovered from it provided the deeply sampled blood TCRbeta repertoires that made up the dataset. The repertoires were released in a freely available public database meant as a resource for research on the immune response to SARS-CoV-2. Samples were obtained from the ongoing ImmuneRACE study (first 160 participants) and from over 1,000 subjects provided by 6 global collaborators. Nearly every sample came with metadata listing a de-identified subject ID, COVID-19 status, age in years and sex. Where available, HLA class I and class II types were taken from metadata supplied by the sample provider and were not determined by assay-based typing.

Study-wide findings and limitations: The quantity of clinical and demographic metadata differed by source and by participant and was supplied without curation.

The CDR3 contains 15 residues, cysteine and phenylalanine counted. The sequence is cut down to CDR3 DNA, 45 bases in frame from base 1. V and J are truncated by 3 bases and 3 bases respectively, leaving an intervening sequence of 14 bases. The germline V gene (reference sequence) provides CDR1 LNHDA and CDR2 SQIVND. A second Seattle source provided samples from volunteer blood donors who had recovered from COVID-19. Whole blood was collected in K2EDTA tubes by collaborating institutions according to the institutions' own protocols. For TCRbeta analysis, collaborators shipped samples as frozen whole blood, isolated PBMCs, or DNA extracted from either of those sample types. TCRbeta CDR3 regions were amplified from genomic DNA by means of the immunoSEQ Assay, a bias-controlled multiplex PCR. The original pipeline was this. The number of nucleated cells in each sample was estimated from the amplification of reference gene primers within the assay. To quantify the absolute abundance of each unique TCRbeta CDR3 rearrangement, sequence reads were collapsed and filtered. For each sample, productive Simpson clonality was calculated by taking the square root of Simpson's diversity index across productive rearrangements. As stored in TCRdb, this immuneACCESS dataset retains in-frame rearrangements with V and J assigned. A fraction of the clones does not appear; measured against another copy, unresolved V genes explain less than half of the discrepancy, and the remainder lacks a known reason. V and J calls and clone size come straight from that table; D and trimming were deduced from the DNA. For this sample the table gives approximately 240,000 clones, of which about 88% were detected only once. The ten largest clones represent 2% to 2.5% of the sample.

What was sequenced was peripheral blood. The clonotype comes from a woman between 35 and 50 years old who had recovered from COVID-19. The rearrangement joined TRBV19 to TRBJ1-2; D gene: possibly TRBD1, on 6 matching bases. The DNA is TGTGCCAGTAGTATCCTGACAGGAAACTACTATGGCTACACCTTC. Translated, it gives CASSILTGNYYGYTF.